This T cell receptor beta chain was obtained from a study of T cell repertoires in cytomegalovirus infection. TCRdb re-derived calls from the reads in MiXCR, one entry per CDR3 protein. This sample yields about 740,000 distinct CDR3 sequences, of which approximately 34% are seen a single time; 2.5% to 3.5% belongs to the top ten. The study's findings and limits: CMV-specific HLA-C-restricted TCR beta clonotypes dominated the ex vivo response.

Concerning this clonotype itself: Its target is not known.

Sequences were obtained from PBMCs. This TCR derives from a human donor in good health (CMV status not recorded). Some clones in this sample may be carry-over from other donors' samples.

CDR3 DNA sequence: TGTGCCAGCAGCTCCCGGCCCTCCGGGAGGATACTGTTTTTT. Protein product: CASSSRPSGRILFF. The chain combines TRBV5-6 with TRBJ1-4; the D is unclear. This CDR3 spans 14 amino acids. Germline V gives CDR1 SGHDT, CDR2 YYEEEE. V lost 3 bases, J lost 13 bases, and 19 bases lay in between.